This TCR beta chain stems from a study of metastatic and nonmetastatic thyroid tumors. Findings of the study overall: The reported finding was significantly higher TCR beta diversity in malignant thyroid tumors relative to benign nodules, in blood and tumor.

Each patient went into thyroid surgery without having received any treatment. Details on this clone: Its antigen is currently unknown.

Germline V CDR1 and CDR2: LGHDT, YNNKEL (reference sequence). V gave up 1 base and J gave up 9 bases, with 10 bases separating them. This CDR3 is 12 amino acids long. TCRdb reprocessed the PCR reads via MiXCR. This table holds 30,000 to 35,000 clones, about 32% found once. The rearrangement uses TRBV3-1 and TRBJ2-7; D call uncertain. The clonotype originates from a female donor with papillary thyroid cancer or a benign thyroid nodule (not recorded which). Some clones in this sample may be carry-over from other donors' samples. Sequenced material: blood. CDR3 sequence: CASSQGSPRQYF. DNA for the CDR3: TGTGCCAGCAGCCAAGGCTCACCAAGGCAGTACTTC.